Listed below are T cell receptor beta chains from one sample, sequenced in a study of T-cell reconstitution after alpha-beta-depleted transplantation in children. Via MiXCR, TCRdb re-called the PCR reads, giving one row per CDR3 protein. The table has over 80,000 distinct CDR3 sequences, more than 20% seen once. The source was PBMCs, collected before TCRalphabeta/CD19-depleted stem cell transplant. These receptors were taken from a boy aged 2-15 years with acute lymphoblastic leukemia, due to receive a stem cell transplant. CDR3s include the opening cysteine and the closing phenylalanine or tryptophan. Fields, in order: D gene, J gene, clone size, V gene, CDR3 protein, CDR3 DNA. The D gene is left open where the match is weak. Rows give clone size only sometimes, using once, few, many, or a class for an expanded clone.

NA	TRBJ2-7	few	TRBV20-1	CSDRAEYEQYF	TGCAGTGATCGAGCGGAGTACGAGCAGTACTTC
NA	TRBJ2-3	NA	TRBV27	CASSLSSLASTDTQYF	TGTGCCAGCAGTTTATCGTCGCTAGCCAGCACAGATACGCAGTATTTT
NA	TRBJ1-5	many	TRBV6-6	CASSPTLSINQPQHF	TGTGCCAGCAGCCCAACCCTGTCCATTAATCAGCCCCAGCATTTT
NA	TRBJ1-1	NA	TRBV5-1	CASSRAAGRNTEAFF	TGCGCCAGCAGCCGGGCGGCGGGAAGGAACACTGAAGCTTTCTTT
TRBD2	TRBJ2-1	NA	TRBV11-2	CASSFTGTSGPPSYNEQFF	TGTGCCAGCAGCTTTACCGGGACTAGCGGGCCCCCCTCCTACAATGAGCAGTTCTTC
TRBD2	TRBJ2-7	NA	TRBV28	CASVKGLGLGYEQYF	TGTGCCAGCGTTAAAGGTTTGGGACTAGGGTACGAGCAGTACTTC
TRBD2	TRBJ2-1	NA	TRBV28	CASSALAGAHNEQFF	TGTGCCAGCAGTGCGTTAGCGGGAGCGCACAATGAGCAGTTCTTC
TRBD2	TRBJ2-3	NA	TRBV11-2	CASSLESGLAGEVGRTDTQYF	TGTGCCAGCAGCTTAGAATCAGGGCTAGCGGGAGAAGTGGGTCGCACAGATACGCAGTATTTT
NA	TRBJ2-4	NA	TRBV3-1	CASSQRHLAKNIQYF	TGTGCCAGCAGCCAAAGGCATCTAGCCAAAAACATTCAGTACTTC
NA	TRBJ2-5	many	TRBV12-3/TRBV12-4	CASITTGTGETQYF	TGTGCCAGCATTACAACCGGGACTGGAGAGACCCAGTACTTC
NA	TRBJ1-2	NA	TRBV20-1	CSARGPSNYGYTF	TGCAGTGCTAGAGGTCCGTCTAACTATGGCTACACCTTC
NA	TRBJ2-7	few	TRBV28	CAGGRLREQYF	TGTGCCGGGGGCAGGCTTCGGGAGCAGTACTTC
NA	TRBJ2-2	NA	TRBV25-1	CASSPLDLVTGELFF	TGTGCCAGCAGTCCGCTGGACTTAGTCACCGGGGAGCTGTTTTTT
NA	TRBJ2-5	NA	TRBV7-2	CASSPDLVAPTQYF	TGTGCCAGCAGCCCGGACTTAGTAGCGCCGACCCAGTACTTC
TRBD1	TRBJ2-7	NA	TRBV4-1	CASSPGQGSTYEQYF	TGCGCCAGCAGCCCGGGACAGGGAAGTACCTACGAGCAGTACTTC
NA	TRBJ1-1	few	TRBV13	CASSPSPTPGTEAFF	TGTGCCAGCAGCCCATCCCCTACCCCGGGCACTGAAGCTTTCTTT
NA	TRBJ2-5	many	TRBV11-2	CASSLGHVQETQYF	TGTGCCAGCAGCTTAGGGCACGTCCAAGAGACCCAGTACTTC
TRBD1	TRBJ1-1	NA	TRBV7-9	CASSSDRTHTEAFF	TGTGCCAGCAGCTCGGACAGGACCCACACTGAAGCTTTCTTT
TRBD2	TRBJ2-1	few	TRBV7-8	CASSLTLAGVFHQDNEQFF	TGTGCCAGCAGCTTGACACTAGCGGGAGTATTTCATCAGGACAATGAGCAGTTCTTC
NA	TRBJ2-3	few	TRBV29-1	CSVRDFRTDTQYF	TGCAGCGTTCGGGACTTCCGCACAGATACGCAGTATTTT
NA	TRBJ2-1	NA	TRBV7-9	CASSPAQLYNEQFF	TGTGCCAGCAGCCCCGCCCAACTCTACAATGAGCAGTTCTTC
TRBD1	TRBJ2-6	few	TRBV28	CASSSSGTALILTF	TGTGCCAGCAGTTCATCCGGGACAGCCCTTATCCTGACTTTC
NA	TRBJ2-7	few	TRBV29-1	CSAGGRGREQYF	TGCAGCGCCGGTGGCAGGGGAAGGGAGCAGTACTTC
NA	TRBJ2-7	NA	TRBV6-5	CASSSLRVVPYEQYF	TGTGCCAGCAGTTCCCTTAGGGTTGTTCCCTACGAGCAGTACTTC
NA	TRBJ2-2	NA	TRBV6-1	CASKVLNTGELFF	TGTGCCAGCAAGGTCTTAAACACCGGGGAGCTGTTTTTT
NA	TRBJ2-3	once	TRBV6-1	CAIKGNGDTQYF	TGTGCCATCAAGGGAAACGGAGATACGCAGTATTTT
TRBD2	TRBJ2-5	NA	TRBV24-1	CATSGGLAEGRVGQETQYF	TGTGCCACCAGTGGGGGACTAGCGGAGGGGCGGGTAGGCCAAGAGACCCAGTACTTC
NA	TRBJ1-5	few	TRBV28	CASSYPGKGNQPQHF	TGTGCCAGCAGTTACCCAGGGAAGGGGAACCAGCCCCAGCATTTT
NA	TRBJ1-1	many	TRBV11-2	CASSLGNSRVNTEAFF	TGTGCCAGCAGCTTAGGGAATTCGCGTGTGAACACTGAAGCTTTCTTT
NA	TRBJ2-2	NA	TRBV5-1	CAGSFRGGLFF	TGCGCCGGCAGCTTCAGGGGTGGGCTGTTTTTT
NA	TRBJ2-1	few	TRBV7-9	CASEPGGRRSNNEQFF	TGTGCCAGCGAACCCGGGGGGCGGAGGTCCAACAATGAGCAGTTCTTC
NA	TRBJ2-7	many	TRBV20-1	CSARAREYEQYF	TGCAGTGCTAGAGCCCGGGAATACGAGCAGTACTTC
TRBD2	TRBJ2-1	NA	TRBV3-1	CASSPTLAEGPANEQFF	TGTGCCAGCAGCCCCACCCTAGCGGAGGGGCCGGCTAATGAGCAGTTCTTC
TRBD2	TRBJ2-1	NA	TRBV4-1	CASSQGGSNEQFF	TGCGCCAGCAGCCAGGGGGGGTCCAATGAGCAGTTCTTC
NA	TRBJ1-2	few	TRBV12-3/TRBV12-4	CASRDRQPPNGYTF	TGTGCCAGCAGGGACCGACAACCTCCGAATGGCTACACCTTC
NA	TRBJ2-1	NA	TRBV3-1	CASSQQWGEQFF	TGTGCCAGCAGCCAACAATGGGGTGAGCAGTTCTTC
TRBD1	TRBJ2-2	NA	TRBV28	CASRTGTGGRTGELFF	TGTGCCAGCAGGACCGGGACAGGGGGCCGGACCGGGGAGCTGTTTTTT
NA	TRBJ2-1	NA	TRBV30	CAWTLPLGNEQFF	TGTGCCTGGACCCTCCCCCTGGGCAATGAGCAGTTCTTC
NA	TRBJ2-6	once	TRBV4-1	CASSQDGRDAGANVLTF	TGCGCCAGCAGCCAAGATGGGCGGGATGCCGGGGCCAACGTCCTGACTTTC
NA	TRBJ1-4	few	TRBV5-6	CASSFLGETNEKLFF	TGTGCCAGCAGCTTTCTTGGAGAGACTAATGAAAAACTGTTTTTT
NA	TRBJ2-5	few	TRBV11-1	CASSFRRASGETQYF	TGTGCCAGCAGCTTTCGCAGGGCCTCAGGGGAGACCCAGTACTTC
NA	TRBJ1-4	few	TRBV29-1	CSGGDPNEKLFF	TGCAGCGGGGGGGACCCTAATGAAAAACTGTTTTTT
NA	TRBJ2-2	few	TRBV9	CASSSLSGNTGELFF	TGTGCCAGCAGCTCCCTATCGGGAAACACCGGGGAGCTGTTTTTT
NA	TRBJ2-7	few	TRBV29-1	CSVESPSYEQYF	TGCAGCGTTGAGTCCCCTAGCTACGAGCAGTACTTC
NA	TRBJ2-5	NA	TRBV23-1	CASSQSQEGETQYF	TGCGCCAGCAGTCAATCCCAAGAAGGAGAGACCCAGTACTTC
NA	TRBJ2-2	many	TRBV5-6	CASSLAGELFF	TGTGCCAGCAGCTTAGCCGGGGAGCTGTTTTTT
NA	TRBJ2-2	few	TRBV7-8	CASSLPGYAGELFF	TGTGCCAGCAGCTTACCGGGTTATGCCGGGGAGCTGTTTTTT
TRBD2	TRBJ2-1	NA	TRBV5-1	CASSLEPRLAVRAGDEQFF	TGCGCCAGCAGCTTGGAACCCCGACTAGCGGTCCGGGCCGGAGATGAGCAGTTCTTC
TRBD2	TRBJ2-2	once	TRBV28	CASTYRKSPGLAGARGTGELFF	TGTGCCAGCACTTATCGGAAAAGTCCGGGACTAGCGGGAGCGCGGGGCACCGGGGAGCTGTTTTTT
NA	TRBJ2-5	NA	TRBV20-1	CSAPGWETQYF	TGCAGTGCTCCAGGGTGGGAGACCCAGTACTTC
NA	TRBJ2-3	NA	TRBV5-1	CASSFRPEDTQYF	TGCGCCAGCAGCTTTCGGCCCGAGGATACGCAGTATTTT
TRBD2	TRBJ2-1	NA	TRBV4-3	CASSRGGSGRGLNEQFF	TGCGCCAGCAGCCGCGGCGGAAGCGGGAGGGGACTCAATGAGCAGTTCTTC
NA	TRBJ1-3	NA	TRBV4-1	CASSQDGAGNTIYF	TGCGCCAGCAGCCAAGATGGGGCTGGAAACACCATATATTTT
NA	TRBJ1-5	few	TRBV28	CASRGGGNQHF	TGTGCCAGCAGGGGTGGGGGGAACCAGCATTTT